Listed below are T cell receptor beta chains from one sample, sequenced in a study of early T cells in non-severe SARS-CoV-2 infection. TCRdb called the 5' RACE reads again in MiXCR, with one record for every CDR3 protein. The table includes 25,000 to 30,000 distinct CDR3 sequences, approximately 4% detected once. Sequencing was done on a sample of whole blood. The receptors originated from an adult who was a healthcare worker with PCR-confirmed SARS-CoV-2 infection or an uninfected control (not recorded which). Both conserved end residues are part of each CDR3. D genes are given only for firm matches. The listing skips clone size in some rows; elsewhere it reads once, few, many or a size class.

d_call clone_size j_call v_call cdr3_nt cdr3_aa
TRBD1 many TRBJ2-7 TRBV11-2 TGTGCCAGCAGCCCAGGGACAGATTACTACGAGCAGTACTTC CASSPGTDYYEQYF
. . TRBJ2-2 TRBV7-8 TGTGCCAGCAGCTTTGGTGTAGGCGGGGCGACTTTCCGCGGGAGGGAGCTGTTTTTT CASSFGVGGATFRGRELFF
TRBD2 many TRBJ2-7 TRBV7-9 TGTGCCAGCAGTTTCACTAGCGGGAGGGGTGAGCAGTACTTC CASSFTSGRGEQYF
. few TRBJ2-3 TRBV5-1 TGCGCCAGCAGCTTCGGTCGGGTCTCCCTAAACACAGATACGCAGTATTTT CASSFGRVSLNTDTQYF
. few TRBJ2-5 TRBV28 TGTGCCAGCAGTTGGGGGCAGAACGAGACCCAGTACTTC CASSWGQNETQYF
. . TRBJ2-3 TRBV20-1 TGCAGTGCTAGAGACACGGGAACCACAGATACGCAGTATTTT CSARDTGTTDTQYF
. many TRBJ1-5 TRBV6-2/TRBV6-3 TGTGCCAGCAGTTACGGATGGGGGGATCAGCCCCAGCATTTT CASSYGWGDQPQHF
. many TRBJ1-6 TRBV20-1 TGCAGTGCCCCTGACAGCCGATCAAGCTCCTATAATTCACCCCTCCACTTT CSAPDSRSSSYNSPLHF
. many TRBJ2-4 TRBV12-3/TRBV12-4 TGTGCCAGCAGTCCCCCCTCGGGGGCCAAAAACATTCAGTACTTC CASSPPSGAKNIQYF
. many TRBJ2-1 TRBV7-6 TGTGCCAGCAGCTTTATTACTGGGGGAAATGAGCAGTTCTTC CASSFITGGNEQFF
. medium-sized TRBJ2-7 TRBV5-6 TGTGCCAGCAGCATTTTTGACGGGTCCTACGAGCAGTACTTC CASSIFDGSYEQYF
TRBD2 many TRBJ2-7 TRBV27 TGTGCCAGCAGAGGCAGGGAGGGAGTCCACGAGCAGTACTTC CASRGREGVHEQYF
. few TRBJ2-1 TRBV5-5 TGTGCCAGCAGCTTTAGAGGGGGAGGTGATGAGCAGTTCTTC CASSFRGGGDEQFF
. many TRBJ2-7 TRBV12-3/TRBV12-4 TGTGCCAGCAGTTTTTTTGGGGGCTACGAGCAGTACTTC CASSFFGGYEQYF
. few TRBJ2-1 TRBV5-1 TGCGCCAGCAGCCCCCGACAGACCGGGGCTGAGCAGTTCTTC CASSPRQTGAEQFF
. many TRBJ2-3 TRBV11-2 TGTGCCAGCAGCTTAATGGGAGGTTCCGGGACAGATACGCAGTATTTT CASSLMGGSGTDTQYF
TRBD1 few TRBJ2-7 TRBV20-1 TGCAGTGCTCCAAAGACAGGGAACAAGCAGTACTTC CSAPKTGNKQYF
TRBD2 many TRBJ2-1 TRBV2 TGTGCCAGCAGTGAGCTACGGGGGGGCCTCAATGAGCAGTTCTTC CASSELRGGLNEQFF
TRBD2 many TRBJ2-5 TRBV3-1 TGTGCCAGCAGCCAATACCGGCTAGCGGGAGGTGAGACCCAGTACTTC CASSQYRLAGGETQYF
. . TRBJ1-2 TRBV20-1 TGCAGTGCTAGAGGTGCAGGGGAGGCCTATGGCTACACCTTC CSARGAGEAYGYTF
TRBD1 many TRBJ2-7 TRBV29-1 TGCAGCGTGGGGACAGGGAATTACGAGCAGTACTTC CSVGTGNYEQYF
TRBD1 . TRBJ1-1 TRBV9 TGTGCCAGCAGCGTAGGGGGGACAGGGACTTATACTTTCTTT CASSVGGTGTYTFF
TRBD2 few TRBJ2-7 TRBV27 TGTGCCAGCAGTTTATCTAGCGGGAGGAGGGAGCAGTACTTC CASSLSSGRREQYF